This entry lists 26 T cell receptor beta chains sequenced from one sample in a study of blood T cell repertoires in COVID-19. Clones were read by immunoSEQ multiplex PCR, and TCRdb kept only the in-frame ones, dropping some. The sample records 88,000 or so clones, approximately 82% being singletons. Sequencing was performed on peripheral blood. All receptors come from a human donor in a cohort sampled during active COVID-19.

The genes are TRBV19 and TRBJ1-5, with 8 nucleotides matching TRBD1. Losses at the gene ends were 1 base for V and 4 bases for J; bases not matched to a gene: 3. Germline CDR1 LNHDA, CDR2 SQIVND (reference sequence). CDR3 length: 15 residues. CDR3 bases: TGTGCCAGTAGTATAGCAGGGGGCGGGAATCAGCCCCAGCATTTT. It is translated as CASSIAGGGNQPQHF.

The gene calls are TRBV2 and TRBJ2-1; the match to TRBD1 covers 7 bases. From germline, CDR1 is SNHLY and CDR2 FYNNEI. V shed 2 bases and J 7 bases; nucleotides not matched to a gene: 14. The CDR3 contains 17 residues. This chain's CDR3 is CASSEPLDRRQRNEQFF. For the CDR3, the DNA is TGTGCCAGCAGTGAACCCCTGGACAGGCGCCAGCGGAATGAGCAGTTCTTC.

CDR3 region: CASSELNQPQHF. The CDR3, as DNA: TGTGCCAGCAGCGAACTAAATCAGCCCCAGCATTTT. The rearrangement uses TRBV28 and TRBJ1-5; D is undetermined. This CDR3 is 12 amino acids long. V lost 6 bases and J lost 4, with 7 bases in between. The germline V gene has CDR1 MDHEN and CDR2 SYDVKM.

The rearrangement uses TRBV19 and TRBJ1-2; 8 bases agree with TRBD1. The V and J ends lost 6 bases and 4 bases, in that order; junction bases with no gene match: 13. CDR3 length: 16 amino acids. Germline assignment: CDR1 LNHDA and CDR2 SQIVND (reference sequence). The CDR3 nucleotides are TGTGCCAGTAGCCTCCGCCGGGACAGGCTCGCCTATGGCTACACCTTC. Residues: CASSLRRDRLAYGYTF.

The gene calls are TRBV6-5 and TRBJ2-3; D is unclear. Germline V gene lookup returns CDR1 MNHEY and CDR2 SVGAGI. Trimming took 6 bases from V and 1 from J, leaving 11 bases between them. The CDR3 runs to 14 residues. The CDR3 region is CASREDWGTDTQYF. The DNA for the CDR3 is TGTGCCAGCAGAGAGGATTGGGGCACAGATACGCAGTATTTT.

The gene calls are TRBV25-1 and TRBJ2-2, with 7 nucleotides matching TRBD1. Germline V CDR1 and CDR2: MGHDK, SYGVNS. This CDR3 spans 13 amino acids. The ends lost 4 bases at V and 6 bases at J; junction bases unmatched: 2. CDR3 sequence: CASSGQGAGELFF. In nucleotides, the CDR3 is TGTGCCAGCAGTGGACAGGGTGCCGGGGAGCTGTTTTTT.

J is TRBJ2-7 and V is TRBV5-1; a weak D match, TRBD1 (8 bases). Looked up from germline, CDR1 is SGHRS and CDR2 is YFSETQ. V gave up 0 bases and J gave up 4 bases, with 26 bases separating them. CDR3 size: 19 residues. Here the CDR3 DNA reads TGCGCCAGCAGCTTGGTTCCCGGGACAGGCGGGAGAGGGGCATACGAGCAGTACTTC. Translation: CASSLVPGTGGRGAYEQYF.

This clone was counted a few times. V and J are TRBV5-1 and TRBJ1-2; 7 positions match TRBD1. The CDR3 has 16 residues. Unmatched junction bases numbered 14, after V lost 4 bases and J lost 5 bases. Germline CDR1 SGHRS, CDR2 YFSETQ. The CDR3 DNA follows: TGCGCCAGCAGCCCTACGACAGGGAGGATAGAGTATGGCTACACCTTC. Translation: CASSPTTGRIEYGYTF.

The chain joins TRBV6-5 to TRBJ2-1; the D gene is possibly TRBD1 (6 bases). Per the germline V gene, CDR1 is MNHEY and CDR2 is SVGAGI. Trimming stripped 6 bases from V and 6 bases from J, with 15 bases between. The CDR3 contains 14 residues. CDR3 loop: CASSKPGTPNEQFF. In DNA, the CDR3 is TGTGCCAGCAGCAAACCCGGGACACCCAATGAGCAGTTCTTC.

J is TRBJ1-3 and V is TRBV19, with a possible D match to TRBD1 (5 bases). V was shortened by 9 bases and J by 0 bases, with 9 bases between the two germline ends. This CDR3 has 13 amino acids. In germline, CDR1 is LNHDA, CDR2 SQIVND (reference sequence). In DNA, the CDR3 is TGTGCCAGCAGGGCAAGCTCTGGAAACACCATATATTTT. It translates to CASRASSGNTIYF.

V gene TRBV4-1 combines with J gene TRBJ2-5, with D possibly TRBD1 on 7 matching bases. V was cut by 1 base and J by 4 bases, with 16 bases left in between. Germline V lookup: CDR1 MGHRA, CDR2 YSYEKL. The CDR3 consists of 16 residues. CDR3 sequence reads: CASSQGTGPGVETQYF. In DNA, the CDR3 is TGCGCCAGCAGCCAAGGGACAGGACCGGGGGTAGAGACCCAGTACTTC.

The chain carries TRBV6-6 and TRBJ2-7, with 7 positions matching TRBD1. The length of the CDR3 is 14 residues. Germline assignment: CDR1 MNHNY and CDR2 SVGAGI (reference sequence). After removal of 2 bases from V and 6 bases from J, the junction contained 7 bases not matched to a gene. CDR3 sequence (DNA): TGTGCCAGCAGTTACCACGACAGGGCGTCCGAGCAGTACTTC. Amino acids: CASSYHDRASEQYF.

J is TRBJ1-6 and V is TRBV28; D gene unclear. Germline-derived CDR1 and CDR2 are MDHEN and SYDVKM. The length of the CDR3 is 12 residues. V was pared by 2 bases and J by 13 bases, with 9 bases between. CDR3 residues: CASSLRGAPLHF. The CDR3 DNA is TGTGCCAGCAGTTTAAGAGGAGCCCCCCTCCACTTT.

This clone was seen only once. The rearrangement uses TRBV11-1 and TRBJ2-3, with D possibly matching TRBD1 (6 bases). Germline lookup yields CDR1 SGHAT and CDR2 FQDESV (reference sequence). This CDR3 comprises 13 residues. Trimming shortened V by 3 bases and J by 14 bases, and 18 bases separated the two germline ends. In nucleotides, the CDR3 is TGTGCCAGCAGCTTCACCGACAGGTCCCTCGGGTATTTT. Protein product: CASSFTDRSLGYF. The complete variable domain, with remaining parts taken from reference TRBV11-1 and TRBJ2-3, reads EAEVAQSPRYKITEKSQAVAFWCDPISGHATLYWYRQILGQGPELLVQFQDESVVDDSQLPKDRFSAERLKGVDSTLKIQPAELGDSAMYLCASSFTDRSLGYFGPGTRLTVL.

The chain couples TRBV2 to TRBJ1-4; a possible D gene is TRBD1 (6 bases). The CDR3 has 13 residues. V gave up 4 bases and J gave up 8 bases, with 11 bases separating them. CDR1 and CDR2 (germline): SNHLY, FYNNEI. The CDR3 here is CASSARQGEKLFF. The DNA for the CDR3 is TGTGCCAGCAGTGCCCGGCAGGGGGAAAAACTGTTTTTT.

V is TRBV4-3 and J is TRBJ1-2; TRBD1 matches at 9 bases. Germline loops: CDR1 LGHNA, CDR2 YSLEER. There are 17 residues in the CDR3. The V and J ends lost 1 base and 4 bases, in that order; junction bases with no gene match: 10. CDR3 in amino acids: CASSQVSGTGRIYGYTF. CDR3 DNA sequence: TGCGCCAGCAGCCAAGTTTCTGGGACAGGGAGGATCTATGGCTACACCTTC.

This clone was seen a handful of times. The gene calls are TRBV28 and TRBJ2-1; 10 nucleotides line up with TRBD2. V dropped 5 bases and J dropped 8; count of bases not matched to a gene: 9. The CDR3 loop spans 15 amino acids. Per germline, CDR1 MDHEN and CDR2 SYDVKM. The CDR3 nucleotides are TGTGCCAGCAGTGACCCCGGGACTAGCGCCCATGAGCAGTTCTTC. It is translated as CASSDPGTSAHEQFF.

The DNA for the CDR3 is TGTGCCAGCTCACCACCCCCCTTCCAGGGGGCCCAAGAGACCCAGTACTTC. Protein: CASSPPPFQGAQETQYF. The chain employs TRBV18 and TRBJ2-5; 8 nucleotides line up with TRBD1. Trimming removed 0 bases from V and 1 base from J; junction bases left unmatched: 7. CDR1 is KGHSH, CDR2 LQKENI, per germline. This CDR3 is 17 amino acids long.

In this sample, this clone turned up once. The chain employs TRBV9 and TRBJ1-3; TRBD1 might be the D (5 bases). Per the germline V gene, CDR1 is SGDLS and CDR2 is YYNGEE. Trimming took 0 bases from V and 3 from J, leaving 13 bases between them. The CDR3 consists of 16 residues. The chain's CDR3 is CASSVESRGGGNTIYF. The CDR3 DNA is TGTGCCAGCAGCGTAGAGTCGAGGGGAGGTGGAAACACCATATATTTT.

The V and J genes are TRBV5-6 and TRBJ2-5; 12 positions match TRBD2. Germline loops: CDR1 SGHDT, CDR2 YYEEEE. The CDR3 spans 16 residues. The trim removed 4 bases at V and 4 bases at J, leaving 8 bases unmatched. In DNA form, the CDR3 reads TGTGCCAGCAGCCCGACTAGCGGGAGTTATTTAGAGACCCAGTACTTC. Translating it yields CASSPTSGSYLETQYF.

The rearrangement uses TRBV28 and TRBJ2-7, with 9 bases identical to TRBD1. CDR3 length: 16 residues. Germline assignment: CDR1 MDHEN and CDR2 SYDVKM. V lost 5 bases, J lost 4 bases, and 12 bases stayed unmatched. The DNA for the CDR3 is TGTGCCAGCAGTGATCGGCCGGGACAGGGCCAATACGAGCAGTACTTC. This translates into CASSDRPGQGQYEQYF.

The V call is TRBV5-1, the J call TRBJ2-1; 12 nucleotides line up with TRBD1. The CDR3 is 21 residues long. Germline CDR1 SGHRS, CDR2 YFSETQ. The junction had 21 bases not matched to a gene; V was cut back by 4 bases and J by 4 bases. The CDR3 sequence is CASSMEGTGGLSSGRYNEQFF. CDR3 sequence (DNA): TGCGCCAGCAGCATGGAGGGGACAGGGGGCTTGTCTAGCGGGAGATACAATGAGCAGTTCTTC.

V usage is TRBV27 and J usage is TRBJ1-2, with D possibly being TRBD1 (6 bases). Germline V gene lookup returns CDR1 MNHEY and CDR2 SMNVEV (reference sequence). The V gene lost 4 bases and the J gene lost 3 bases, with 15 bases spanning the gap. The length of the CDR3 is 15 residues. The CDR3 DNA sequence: TGTGCCAGCAGTTCCCCAAACACAGGGTACTATGGCTACACCTTC. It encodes CASSSPNTGYYGYTF.

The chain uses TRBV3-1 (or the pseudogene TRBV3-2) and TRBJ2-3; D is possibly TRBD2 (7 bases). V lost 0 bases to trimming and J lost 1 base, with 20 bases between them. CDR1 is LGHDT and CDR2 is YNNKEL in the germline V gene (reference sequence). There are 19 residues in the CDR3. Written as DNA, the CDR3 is TGTGCCAGCAGCCAAGATCGTAACGGGGGGCTCTTCGGCACAGATACGCAGTATTTT. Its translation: CASSQDRNGGLFGTDTQYF.

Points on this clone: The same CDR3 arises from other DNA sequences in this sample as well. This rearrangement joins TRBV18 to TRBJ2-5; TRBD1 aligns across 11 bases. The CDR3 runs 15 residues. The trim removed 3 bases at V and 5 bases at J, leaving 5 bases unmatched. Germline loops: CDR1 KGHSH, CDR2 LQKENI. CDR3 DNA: TGTGCCAGCTCACCCGGGACAGGGGGTGAGGAGACCCAGTACTTC. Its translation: CASSPGTGGEETQYF.

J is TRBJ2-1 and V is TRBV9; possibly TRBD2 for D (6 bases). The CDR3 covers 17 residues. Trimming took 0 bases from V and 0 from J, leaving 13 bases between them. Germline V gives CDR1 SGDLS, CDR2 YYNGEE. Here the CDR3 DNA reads TGTGCCAGCAGCGTAGGACGGGGGAGCAGCTCCTACAATGAGCAGTTCTTC. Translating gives CASSVGRGSSSYNEQFF.